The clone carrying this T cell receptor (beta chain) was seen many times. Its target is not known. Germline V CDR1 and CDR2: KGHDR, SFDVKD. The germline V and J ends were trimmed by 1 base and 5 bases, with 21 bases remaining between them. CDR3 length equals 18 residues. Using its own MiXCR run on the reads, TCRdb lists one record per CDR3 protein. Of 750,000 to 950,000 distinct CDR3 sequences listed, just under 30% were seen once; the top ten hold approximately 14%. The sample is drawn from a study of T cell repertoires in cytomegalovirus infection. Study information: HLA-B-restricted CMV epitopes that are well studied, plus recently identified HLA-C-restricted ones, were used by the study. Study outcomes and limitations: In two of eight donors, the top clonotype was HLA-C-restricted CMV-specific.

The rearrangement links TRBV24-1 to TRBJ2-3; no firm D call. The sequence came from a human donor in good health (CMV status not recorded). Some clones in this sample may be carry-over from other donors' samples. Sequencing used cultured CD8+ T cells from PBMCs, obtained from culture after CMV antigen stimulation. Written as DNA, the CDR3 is TGTGCCACCAGTGATTTTGGGCCGAAGACAAGTTACAGAGATACGCAGTATTTT. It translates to CATSDFGPKTSYRDTQYF.